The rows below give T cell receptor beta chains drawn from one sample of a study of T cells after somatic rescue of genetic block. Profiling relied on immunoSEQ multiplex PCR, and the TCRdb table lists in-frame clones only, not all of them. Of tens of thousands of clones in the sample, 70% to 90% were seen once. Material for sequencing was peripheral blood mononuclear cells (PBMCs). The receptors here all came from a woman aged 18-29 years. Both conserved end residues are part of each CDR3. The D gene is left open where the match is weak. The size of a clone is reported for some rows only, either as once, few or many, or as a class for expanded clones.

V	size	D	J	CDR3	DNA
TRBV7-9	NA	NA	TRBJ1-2	CASSPATGNGYTF	TGTGCCAGCAGCCCTGCAACGGGTAATGGCTACACCTTC
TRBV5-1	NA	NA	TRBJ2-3	CASSFSLDTQYF	TGCGCCAGCAGCTTCTCCTTAGATACGCAGTATTTT
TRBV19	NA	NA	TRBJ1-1	CASSPYVRGGEAFF	TGTGCCAGTAGTCCTTACGTCCGGGGTGGTGAAGCTTTCTTT
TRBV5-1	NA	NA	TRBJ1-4	CASSLDRATNEKLFF	TGCGCCAGCAGCTTGGATCGGGCAACTAATGAAAAACTGTTTTTT
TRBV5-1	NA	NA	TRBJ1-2	CASSLDSAGYTF	TGCGCCAGCAGCTTGGACAGTGCCGGCTACACCTTC
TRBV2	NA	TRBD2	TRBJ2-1	CATGTSGSTHNEQFF	TGTGCCACCGGGACTAGCGGGAGTACCCACAATGAGCAGTTCTTC
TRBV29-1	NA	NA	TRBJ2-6	CSVEDRGSGANVLTF	TGCAGCGTTGAAGACAGGGGCTCTGGGGCCAACGTCCTGACTTTC
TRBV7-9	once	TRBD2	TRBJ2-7	CASSPPGGTPHSVGYEQYF	TGTGCCAGCAGCCCCCCGGGAGGCACTCCCCATTCGGTCGGCTACGAGCAGTACTTC
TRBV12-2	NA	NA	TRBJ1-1	CASRLALGHTPPF	TGTGCAAGTCGCTTAGCGTTGGGACATACCCCTCCTTTT
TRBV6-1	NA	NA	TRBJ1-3	CASVQEPSGNTIYF	TGTGCCAGCGTGCAGGAGCCCTCTGGAAACACCATATATTTT
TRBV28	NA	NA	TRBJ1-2	CASSLWGDYGYTF	TGTGCCAGCAGTTTATGGGGGGACTATGGCTACACCTTC
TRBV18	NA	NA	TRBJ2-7	CASSPPRMGPSYEQYF	TGTGCCAGCTCACCACCGCGTATGGGTCCCTCCTACGAGCAGTACTTC
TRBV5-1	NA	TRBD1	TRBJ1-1	CASSVTGTVNTEAFF	TGCGCCAGCAGCGTGACCGGGACAGTGAACACTGAAGCTTTCTTT
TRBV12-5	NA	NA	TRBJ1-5	CASGTPWGSNNQPQHF	TGTGCTAGTGGCACCCCGTGGGGTTCGAACAATCAGCCCCAGCATTTT
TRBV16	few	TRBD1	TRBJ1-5	CASSPGGERPQHF	TGTGCCAGCAGTCCAGGGGGGGAGAGGCCCCAGCATTTT
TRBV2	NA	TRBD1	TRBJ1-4	CASRERGQGGKLFF	TGTGCCAGCAGGGAAAGGGGACAGGGTGGAAAACTGTTTTTT
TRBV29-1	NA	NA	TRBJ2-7	CSAGGTRSSYEQYF	TGCAGCGCCGGGGGCACTCGGAGCTCCTACGAGCAGTACTTC
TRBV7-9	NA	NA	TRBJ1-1	CASSSAREDAFF	TGTGCCAGCAGCTCCGCGAGGGAGGACGCTTTCTTT
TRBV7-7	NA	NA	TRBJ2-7	CASSSQGGYEQYF	TGTGCTAGCAGCTCGCAGGGGGGCTACGAGCAGTACTTC
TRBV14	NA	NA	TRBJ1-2	CASSQDNISGGYTF	TGTGCCAGCAGCCAAGACAACATCTCAGGTGGCTACACCTTC
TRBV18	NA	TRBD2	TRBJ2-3	CASSRRTSPAADTQYF	TGTGCCAGCTCACGTAGGACTAGCCCGGCGGCAGATACGCAGTATTTT
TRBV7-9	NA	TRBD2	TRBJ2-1	CASSLRLAGGNEQFF	TGTGCCAGCAGCCTCCGACTAGCGGGGGGCAATGAGCAGTTCTTC
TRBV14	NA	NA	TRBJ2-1	CASSQEARGRIEQFF	TGTGCCAGCAGCCAAGAGGCTAGGGGTAGGATTGAGCAGTTCTTC
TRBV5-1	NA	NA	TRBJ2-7	CASKGTAGAYEQYF	TGCGCCAGCAAAGGAACGGCAGGGGCCTACGAGCAGTACTTC
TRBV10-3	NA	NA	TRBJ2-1	CAIRGRVYNEQFF	TGTGCCATTCGTGGGAGAGTCTACAATGAGCAGTTCTTC
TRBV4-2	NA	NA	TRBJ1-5	CASSQDGASNQPQHF	TGTGCCAGCAGCCAAGATGGGGCGAGCAATCAGCCCCAGCATTTT
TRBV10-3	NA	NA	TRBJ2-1	CAISESTLGASANNEQFF	TGTGCCATCAGTGAGTCGACTCTTGGTGCTAGCGCGAACAATGAGCAGTTCTTC
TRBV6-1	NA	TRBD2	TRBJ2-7	CASSDLAGVREQYF	TGTGCCAGCTCCGACTTAGCGGGAGTGAGGGAGCAGTACTTC